This paragraph reports one TCR beta chain. Looked up from germline, CDR1 is LNHDA and CDR2 is SQIVND (reference sequence). This CDR3 has 14 amino acids. Trimming cost V 10 bases and J 0 bases, with 13 bases left between them. The source of the sample is a study of cytomegalovirus exposure and HLA in healthy donors. The PCR had 60 Vbeta and 13 Jbeta primers. The data were produced by immunoSEQ multiplex PCR, yet TCRdb's version contains in-frame clones alone and is incomplete. This table has 95,000 to 100,000 clones, 9.4% appearing once. This clonotype was obtained from a man aged 45-65 years in good health and CMV-seropositive. The sequencing input was PBMCs. This chain joins TRBV19 and TRBJ1-3, with a weak D call TRBD1 (6 bases). This CDR3 is CATQTGSSGNTIYF. The CDR3 nucleotides are TGTGCCACTCAAACAGGGAGCTCTGGAAACACCATATATTTT.